This is a list of T cell receptor beta chains from one sample in a study of T cell changes during pregnancy in multiple sclerosis. Here immunoSEQ multiplex PCR was the method, and the copy in TCRdb shows in-frame clones only, minus some. The repertoire holds about 68,000 clones, with roughly nine tenths as singletons. The sequencing here drew on peripheral blood, taken in the second trimester of pregnancy. These TCRs come from a female donor with multiple sclerosis, enrolled in a pregnancy study. Both conserved end residues are part of each CDR3. The D gene is left open where the match is weak. Expanded clones get a size class; other rows say once, few or many, or leave the size out.

TRBJ1-1	TRBV9	-	-	TGTGCCAGCAGCCTTGGAGGGTGGACTGAAGCTTTCTTT	CASSLGGWTEAFF
TRBJ2-1	TRBV7-3	TRBD2	-	TGTGCCAGCAGCCCCTCACTACTAGCGGGGGGCTCCTACAATGAGCAGTTCTTC	CASSPSLLAGGSYNEQFF
TRBJ1-1	TRBV30	TRBD1	few	TGTGCCTGGAGTGTACGCGGGACAGGGGGCGAAACTTTCTTT	CAWSVRGTGGETFF
TRBJ1-6	TRBV9	-	-	TGTGCCAGCGGGGGGGCCATTCACCTCTATAATTCACCCCTCCACTTT	CASGGAIHLYNSPLHF
TRBJ1-4	TRBV6-5	-	-	TGTGCCAGCAGTTACGGGGCAGCGAGAAATGAAAAACTGTTTTTT	CASSYGAARNEKLFF
TRBJ2-4	TRBV9	TRBD1	-	TGTGCCAGCAGCTCTCCGAGGGACAGGGGGGGAAACATTCAGTACTTC	CASSSPRDRGGNIQYF
TRBJ2-1	TRBV7-3	TRBD2	-	TGTGCCAGCAGCTCGCTCCCGGGGGGGCTAAGGAATGAGCAGTTCTTC	CASSSLPGGLRNEQFF
TRBJ1-6	TRBV19	TRBD1	few	TGTGCCAGTAGTCCAGGGACAGGTTCTAATTCACCCCTCCACTTT	CASSPGTGSNSPLHF
TRBJ2-7	TRBV2	TRBD2	-	TGTGCCAGCAGTTTTAGCGGGGGGGCCGGCGAGCAGTACTTC	CASSFSGGAGEQYF
TRBJ2-1	TRBV5-6	TRBD2	few	TGTGCCAGCAGCTTGGGACTAGCGGGGAATGAGCAGTTCTTC	CASSLGLAGNEQFF
TRBJ2-7	TRBV4-3	-	-	TGCGCCAGCAGCCCGGCGGGTCCCCGCGAGCAGTACTTC	CASSPAGPREQYF
TRBJ2-5	TRBV7-2	TRBD1	-	TGTGCCAGCAGCTTAGTGGACAGGAGCCAAGAGACCCAGTACTTC	CASSLVDRSQETQYF
TRBJ2-1	TRBV11-2	TRBD2	-	TGTGCCAGCAGCTTATTTACGGGAGGGCTCAATGAGCAGTTCTTC	CASSLFTGGLNEQFF
TRBJ1-5	TRBV7-2	TRBD1	few	TGTGCCAGCAGCTTAAACAGGGGTCCGTATCAGCCCCAGCATTTT	CASSLNRGPYQPQHF
TRBJ1-4	TRBV18	-	-	TGTGCCAGCTCACAGCTCGGACAGCCTAATGAAAAACTGTTTTTT	CASSQLGQPNEKLFF
TRBJ2-5	TRBV9	-	-	TGTGCCAGCAGCGTAGGGGGCGGGGGCCCCAGCGAGACCCAGTACTTC	CASSVGGGGPSETQYF
TRBJ1-1	TRBV5-1	TRBD1	few	TGCGCCAGCAGCTCTTGGGGGGACAGGGACACTGAAGCTTTCTTT	CASSSWGDRDTEAFF
TRBJ2-5	TRBV4-3	-	-	TGCGCCAGCAGCCAAGATCGGCTAGGGGTGACCCAGTACTTC	CASSQDRLGVTQYF
TRBJ2-7	TRBV27	-	-	TGTGCCAGCAGTTCCCAGGGGGGATCAGGCTACGAGCAGTACTTC	CASSSQGGSGYEQYF
TRBJ1-6	TRBV13	-	-	TGTGCCAGCAGCTTTAGGAGCGGCTCCTATAATTCACCCCTCCACTTT	CASSFRSGSYNSPLHF
TRBJ1-1	TRBV7-8	TRBD1	-	TGTGCCAGCAGCTTGGGACAGGGGATCGTTGAAGCTTTCTTT	CASSLGQGIVEAFF
TRBJ1-1	TRBV7-8	TRBD1	-	TGTGCCAGCAGCTTAGAAGCAGGGGGCCCTACTGAAGCTTTCTTT	CASSLEAGGPTEAFF
TRBJ1-1	TRBV19	-	-	TGTGCCAGTAGTATTTTAGGCCAGGTGAACACTGAAGCTTTCTTT	CASSILGQVNTEAFF
TRBJ2-2	TRBV27	-	-	TGTGCCAGCAGCCTACTGGGGGCGCAGGACACCGGGGAGCTGTTTTTT	CASSLLGAQDTGELFF
TRBJ1-2	TRBV5-6	TRBD1	-	TGTGCCAGCAGCTCGCCGGGACAGGACTATGGCTACACCTTC	CASSSPGQDYGYTF
TRBJ2-1	TRBV7-3	TRBD2	-	TGTGCCAGCAGCTCCCTATCCCAGGGAGGGTACAATGAGCAGTTCTTC	CASSSLSQGGYNEQFF
TRBJ2-2	TRBV9	-	-	TGTGCCAGCAGCCCTGGGGCCCTGGCTCCCGGGGAGCTGTTTTTT	CASSPGALAPGELFF
TRBJ2-5	TRBV9	TRBD1	-	TGTGCCAGCAGCGTACAGGGGGCTCAAGAGACCCAGTACTTC	CASSVQGAQETQYF
TRBJ1-5	TRBV7-3	-	few	TGTGCCAGCAGCTTAAAATGGAGCTTTCGTCCCCAGCATTTT	CASSLKWSFRPQHF
TRBJ1-3	TRBV14	TRBD1	-	TGTGCCAGCAGCCCAAAGGACAGGGCGGGGGGAAACACCATATATTTT	CASSPKDRAGGNTIYF
TRBJ2-3	TRBV27	TRBD2	-	TGTGCCAGCAGTGTTGGACTAGCGAGAACAGATACGCAGTATTTT	CASSVGLARTDTQYF
TRBJ1-4	TRBV5-1	-	-	TGCGCCAGCAGCTCGGACGTTTTTTATGAGGGAAAACTGTTTTTT	CASSSDVFYEGKLFF
TRBJ1-6	TRBV19	-	-	TGTGCCAGTAACCAAGACATCCCTAATTCACCCCTCCACTTT	CASNQDIPNSPLHF
TRBJ2-7	TRBV7-8	TRBD1	once	TGTGCCAGCAGCTTAGGGACAGGGCAGTACTTC	CASSLGTGQYF
TRBJ1-1	TRBV27	-	-	TGTGCCAGCAGTTACCGGGGGGGGACCACTGAAGCTTTCTTT	CASSYRGGTTEAFF
TRBJ1-3	TRBV6-5	TRBD1	-	TGTGCCAGCAGCCGACAGGGTATTCCTGGAAACACCATATATTTT	CASSRQGIPGNTIYF
TRBJ1-5	TRBV10-3	-	-	TGTGCCATCAGTGAGACTAATCAGCCCCAGCATTTT	CAISETNQPQHF
TRBJ2-3	TRBV5-4	TRBD2	-	TGTGCCAGCAGCTTGGTTGGGCGGGGGGGCACAGATACGCAGTATTTT	CASSLVGRGGTDTQYF
TRBJ1-1	TRBV4-3	-	few	TGCGCCAGCAGCCAAGACAGGCCAACTGAAGCTTTCTTT	CASSQDRPTEAFF
TRBJ2-5	TRBV10-1	-	-	TGCGCCAGCGTCCGGGACTCCTTTCTCCAAGAGACCCAGTACTTC	CASVRDSFLQETQYF
TRBJ1-3	TRBV10-3	-	-	TGTGCCATCAGTCCGAATTCAGGGGAGAGGGGAAACACCATATATTTT	CAISPNSGERGNTIYF
TRBJ2-6	TRBV2	TRBD1	-	TGTGCCAGCATTCGACGACAGGGGATTTACTCTGGGGCCAACGTCCTGACTTTC	CASIRRQGIYSGANVLTF
TRBJ2-5	TRBV19	TRBD1	-	TGTGCCAGTAGTCATGGGACAGGGGGATCCCTGGAGACCCAGTACTTC	CASSHGTGGSLETQYF
TRBJ1-4	TRBV19	TRBD1	many	TGTGCCAGTAGAAGACAGGGCGGCGAAAAACTGTTTTTT	CASRRQGGEKLFF
TRBJ1-1	TRBV9	TRBD1	-	TGTGCCAGCAGCGTAGGAGGGGGCAGCACTGAAGCTTTCTTT	CASSVGGGSTEAFF
TRBJ1-6	TRBV2	TRBD1	-	TGTGCCAGCACTACCGGACAGGGCTATAATTCACCCCTCCACTTT	CASTTGQGYNSPLHF
TRBJ2-2	TRBV2	TRBD1	few	TGTGCCAGCAATGGACAGGGCAGAAACACCGGGGAGCTGTTTTTT	CASNGQGRNTGELFF
TRBJ2-2	TRBV6-1	TRBD1	once	TGTGCCAGCAGGGGGACAGGGACAAGGACCGGGGAGCTGTTTTTT	CASRGTGTRTGELFF